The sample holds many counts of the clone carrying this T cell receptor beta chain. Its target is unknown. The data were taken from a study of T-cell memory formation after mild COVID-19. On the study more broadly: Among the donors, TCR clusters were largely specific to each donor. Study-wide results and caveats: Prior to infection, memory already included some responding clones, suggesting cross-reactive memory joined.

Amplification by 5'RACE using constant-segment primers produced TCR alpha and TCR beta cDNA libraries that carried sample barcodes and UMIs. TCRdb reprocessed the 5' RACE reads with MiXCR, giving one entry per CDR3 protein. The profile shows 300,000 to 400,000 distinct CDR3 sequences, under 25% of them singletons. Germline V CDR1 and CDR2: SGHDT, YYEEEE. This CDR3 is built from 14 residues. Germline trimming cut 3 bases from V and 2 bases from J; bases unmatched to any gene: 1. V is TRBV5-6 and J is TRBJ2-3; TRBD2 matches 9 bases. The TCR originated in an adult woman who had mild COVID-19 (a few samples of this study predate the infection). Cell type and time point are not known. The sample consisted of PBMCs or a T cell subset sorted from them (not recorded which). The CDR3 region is CASSSGLATDTQYF. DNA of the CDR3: TGTGCCAGCAGCTCGGGACTAGCCACAGATACGCAGTATTTT.